This is a list of T cell receptor beta chains from one sample in a study of response to subunit inactivated influenza vaccine. One entry per CDR3 protein results from TCRdb running MiXCR on the RT-PCR reads. The sample carries over 650,000 distinct CDR3 sequences, around 18% recorded once. The sample in question was PBMCs from blood, obtained 5 days after vaccination. These receptors were obtained from a man in his forties or fifties who received an inactivated influenza vaccine. Both conserved end residues are part of each CDR3. D genes are given only for firm matches. Clone size is stated in some rows and not others, as once, few, many or a class when expanded.

D	V	size	J	DNA	CDR3
.	TRBV5-1	.	TRBJ2-2	TGCGCCAGCAGCTTGGAATTCCGGGTCACCGGGGAGCTGTTTTTT	CASSLEFRVTGELFF
.	TRBV10-3	few	TRBJ1-5	TGTGCCATCAGTGAACAACAGGGTCCCCAGCATTTT	CAISEQQGPQHF
.	TRBV5-1	.	TRBJ2-3	TGCGCCAGCAGGACGGGGCCCACAGATACGCAGTATTTT	CASRTGPTDTQYF
TRBD2	TRBV7-2	few	TRBJ2-1	TGTGCCAGCACGGCGGGAGAATGGGATGAGCAGTTCTTC	CASTAGEWDEQFF
TRBD2	TRBV27	.	TRBJ2-1	TGTGCCAGCAGTTTACTTAGCGGGAACAACTACAATGAGCAGTTCTTC	CASSLLSGNNYNEQFF
TRBD2	TRBV20-1	.	TRBJ2-5	TGCAGTGCTAGCATTAGCGGGAGGGCTTGGGGGGAGACCCAGTACTTC	CSASISGRAWGETQYF
.	TRBV12-3/TRBV12-4	many	TRBJ2-1	TGTGCCAGCAGTTTCCAGGGAGACAATGAGCAGTTCTTC	CASSFQGDNEQFF
.	TRBV4-2	once	TRBJ2-1	TGTGCCAGCAGCCAAGGAGGGGGGGGCTTCGGTGAGCAGTTCTTC	CASSQGGGGFGEQFF
.	TRBV28	few	TRBJ2-5	TGTGCCAGCACCCTGCGGGCGGGCCAAGAGACCCAGTACTTC	CASTLRAGQETQYF
TRBD1	TRBV5-1	many	TRBJ2-3	TGCGCCAGCAGCCCAAGAATGACAGGGGTGTTTGCAGATACGCAGTATTTT	CASSPRMTGVFADTQYF
.	TRBV7-2	.	TRBJ1-6	TGTGCCAGCAGCCCCCGTTCAGGGCGGCTGAATTCACCCCTCCACTTT	CASSPRSGRLNSPLHF
TRBD2	TRBV12-3/TRBV12-4	few	TRBJ2-3	TGTGCCAGCAGTTTAGTCTTACGCGGAGGGCTAGCGGGTACAGATACGCAGTATTTT	CASSLVLRGGLAGTDTQYF
.	TRBV7-2	.	TRBJ2-6	TGTGCCAGCAGCTTACAGGGGTACGGGGCCAACGTCCTGACTTTC	CASSLQGYGANVLTF
.	TRBV20-1	few	TRBJ2-7	TGCAGTGCTAGTAGGGGGGGCCGCCCCTACGAGCAGTACTTC	CSASRGGRPYEQYF
TRBD1	TRBV5-1	.	TRBJ2-1	TGCGCCAGCAGCGAGGACAGGGGCACGTACAATAAGCAGTTCTTC	CASSEDRGTYNKQFF
.	TRBV7-2	.	TRBJ1-2	TGTGCCAGCAGCTTGGAAGGACAGCCCCTTTATGGCTACACCTTC	CASSLEGQPLYGYTF